This entry describes one TCR beta chain. The antigen remains unidentified. The data were obtained in a study of blood T cells in healthy people across ages. Study-level findings and limits: As age increased, TCR beta diversity per million T cells fell in a roughly linear fashion.

Ten milliliters was the volume of peripheral blood drawn from each donor. Then a second PCR, running about 7 to 11 cycles, was carried out with a sample-barcoded 5' primer and a J-beta primer mix. TCRdb fed the 5' RACE reads into MiXCR, producing one record per CDR3 protein. Of more than 700,000 distinct CDR3 sequences in the sample, about 45% were seen once. Material: blood. The clonotype comes from a man aged 80 or over in good health.

CDR3: CATSRDPGGEQYF. DNA for the CDR3: TGTGCCACCAGCAGAGATCCAGGGGGCGAGCAGTACTTC. The genes are TRBV15 and TRBJ2-7, with 7 nucleotides matching TRBD1. Germline lookup yields CDR1 LNHNV and CDR2 YYDKDF (reference sequence). This CDR3 is 13 amino acids long. V dropped 0 bases and J dropped 6; count of bases not matched to a gene: 2.